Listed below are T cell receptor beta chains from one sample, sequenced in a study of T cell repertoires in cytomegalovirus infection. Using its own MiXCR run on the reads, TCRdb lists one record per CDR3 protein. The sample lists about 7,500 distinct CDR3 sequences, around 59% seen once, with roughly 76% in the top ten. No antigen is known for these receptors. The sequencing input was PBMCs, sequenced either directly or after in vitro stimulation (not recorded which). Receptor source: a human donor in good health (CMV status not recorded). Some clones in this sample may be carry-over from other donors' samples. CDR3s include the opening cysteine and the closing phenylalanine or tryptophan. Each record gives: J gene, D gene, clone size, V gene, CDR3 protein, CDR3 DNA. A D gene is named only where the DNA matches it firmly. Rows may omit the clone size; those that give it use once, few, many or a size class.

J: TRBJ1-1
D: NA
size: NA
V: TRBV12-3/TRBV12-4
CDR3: CASSLSCSKQGTEAFF
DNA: TGTGCCAGCAGCCTCAGTTGTTCCAAACAGGGCACTGAAGCTTTCTTT

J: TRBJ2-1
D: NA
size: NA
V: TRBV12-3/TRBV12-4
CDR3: CASTERAGQYNEQFF
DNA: TGTGCCAGCACCGAAAGGGCGGGACAGTACAATGAGCAGTTCTTC

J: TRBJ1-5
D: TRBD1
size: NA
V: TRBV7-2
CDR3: CASSLQGANQPPHF
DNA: TGTGCCAGCAGCTTACAGGGGGCGAATCAGCCCCCGCATTTT

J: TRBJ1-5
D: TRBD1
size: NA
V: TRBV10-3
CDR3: CAIIVSEQGSDETPQHF
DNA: TGTGCCATCATTGTGTCGGAACAGGGGAGTGACGAAACGCCCCAGCATTTT

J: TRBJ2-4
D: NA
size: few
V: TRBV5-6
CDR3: CASSVGGQGSENIQYF
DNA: TGTGCCAGCAGCGTCGGGGGCCAAGGGAGCGAAAACATTCAGTACTTC

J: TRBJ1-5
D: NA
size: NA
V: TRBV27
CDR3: CASSHRDSNQPQHF
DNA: TGTGCCAGCAGCCACAGGGATAGCAATCAGCCCCAGCATTTT

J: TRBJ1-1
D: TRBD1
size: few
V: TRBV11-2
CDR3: CASSLTGERTEAFF
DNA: TGTGCCAGCAGCCTGACAGGGGAAAGGACTGAAGCTTTCTTT

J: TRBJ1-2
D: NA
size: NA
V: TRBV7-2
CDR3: CASSFEGREGYGYTF
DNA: TGTGCCAGCAGCTTCGAAGGGCGTGAGGGCTATGGCTACACCTTC

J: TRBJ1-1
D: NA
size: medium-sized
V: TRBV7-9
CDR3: CASSSRDFGNTEAFF
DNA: TGTGCCAGCAGCTCAAGGGACTTTGGGAACACTGAAGCTTTCTTT

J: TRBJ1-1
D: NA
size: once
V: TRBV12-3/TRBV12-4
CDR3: CASILRVSKQGTEAFW
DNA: TGTGCCAGCATCCTAAGGGTTTCCAAACAGGGCACTGAAGCTTTCTGG

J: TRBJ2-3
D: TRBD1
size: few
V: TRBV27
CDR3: CASSLGTEGRGTQYF
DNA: TGTGCCAGCAGTTTGGGGACAGAGGGTCGAGGTACGCAGTATTTT

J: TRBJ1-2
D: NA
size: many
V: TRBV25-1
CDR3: CASSAYGNYGYTF
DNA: TGTGCCAGCAGTGCCTACGGAAACTATGGCTACACCTTC

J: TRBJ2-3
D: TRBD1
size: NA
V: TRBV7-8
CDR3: CASSFQGAVGTDTQYF
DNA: TGTGCCAGCAGCTTTCAGGGGGCGGTAGGGACAGATACGCAGTATTTT

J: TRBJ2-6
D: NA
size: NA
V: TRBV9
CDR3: CASSIDSGANVLTF
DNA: TGTGCCAGCTCGATCGATTCTGGGGCCAACGTCCTGACTTTC

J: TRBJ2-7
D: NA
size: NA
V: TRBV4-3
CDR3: CASSQGRLGATIYEQYF
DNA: TGCGCCAGCAGCCAGGGACGCCTAGGGGCGACCATCTACGAGCAGTACTTC

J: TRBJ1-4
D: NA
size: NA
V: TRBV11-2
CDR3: CASSLFREKLFF
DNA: TGTGCCAGCAGCTTATTTCGTGAAAAACTGTTTTTT

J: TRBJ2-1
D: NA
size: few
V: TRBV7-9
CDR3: CALSLLGISTYNEQCF
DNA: TGTGCCCTCAGCTTGTTGGGAATATCCACCTACAATGAGCAGTGCTTC

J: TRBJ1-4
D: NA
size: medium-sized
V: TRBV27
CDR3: CASSLGSSPKKLFF
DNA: TGTGCCAGCAGTTTGGGGTCTAGTCCTAAAAAACTGTTTTTT

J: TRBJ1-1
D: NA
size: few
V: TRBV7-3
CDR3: CASSRGGGRGEAFF
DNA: TGTGCCAGCAGCCGAGGGGGGGGAAGGGGAGAAGCTTTCTTT

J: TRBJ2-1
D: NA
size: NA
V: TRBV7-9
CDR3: CASCLLGISTYHETFF
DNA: TGTGCCAGCTGCTTGTTGGGAATATCCACCTACCATGAGACGTTCTTC

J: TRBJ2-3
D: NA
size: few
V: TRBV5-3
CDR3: CARSRCWGRCTDTQYF
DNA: TGTGCCAGAAGCCGTTGTTGGGGCAGGTGCACAGATACGCAGTATTTT

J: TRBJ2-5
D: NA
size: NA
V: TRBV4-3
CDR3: CASSQVWTEEETQYF
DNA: TGCGCCAGCAGCCAAGTATGGACAGAAGAAGAGACCCAGTACTTC

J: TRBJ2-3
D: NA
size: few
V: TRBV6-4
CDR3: CASSARGRTDTQYF
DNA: TGTGCCAGCAGTGCCCGGGGGCGGACAGATACGCAGTATTTT

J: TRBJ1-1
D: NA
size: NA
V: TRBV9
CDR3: CASSASTFEGDAFF
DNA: TGTGCCAGCAGCGCCTCCACCTTCGAGGGTGACGCTTTCTTT

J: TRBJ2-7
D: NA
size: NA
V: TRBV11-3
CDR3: CASSEGYGTRSHEQYF
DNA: TGTGCCAGCAGCGAAGGATACGGGACAAGATCCCACGAGCAGTACTTC

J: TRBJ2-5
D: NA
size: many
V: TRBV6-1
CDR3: CASSAQRQSMTQYF
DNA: TGTGCCAGCAGTGCCCAGAGACAATCCATGACCCAGTACTTC

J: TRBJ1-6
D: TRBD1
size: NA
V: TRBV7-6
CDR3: CASSRGTGGSYNSPLHF
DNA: TGTGCCAGCAGCCGCGGGACAGGGGGCTCCTATAATTCACCCCTCCACTTT